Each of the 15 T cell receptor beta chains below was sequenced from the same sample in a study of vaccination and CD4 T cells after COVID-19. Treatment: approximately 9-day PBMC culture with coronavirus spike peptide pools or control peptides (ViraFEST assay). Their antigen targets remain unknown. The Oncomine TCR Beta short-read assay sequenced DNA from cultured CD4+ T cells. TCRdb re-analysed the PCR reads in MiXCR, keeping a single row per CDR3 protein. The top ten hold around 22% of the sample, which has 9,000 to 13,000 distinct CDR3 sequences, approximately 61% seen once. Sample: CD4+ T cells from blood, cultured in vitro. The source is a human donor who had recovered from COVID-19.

The CDR3 nucleotides read TGTGCCAGCAGTTGGGCACCGGTGGGCCGTAATTCACCCCTCCACTTT. It encodes CASSWAPVGRNSPLHF. The V call is TRBV6-2 or TRBV6-3, the J call TRBJ1-6, with D unclear. CDR3 length equals 16 residues. Germline assignment: CDR1 MNHEY and CDR2 SVGEGT. Trimming removed 4 bases at V and 6 bases at J, with 16 bases between.

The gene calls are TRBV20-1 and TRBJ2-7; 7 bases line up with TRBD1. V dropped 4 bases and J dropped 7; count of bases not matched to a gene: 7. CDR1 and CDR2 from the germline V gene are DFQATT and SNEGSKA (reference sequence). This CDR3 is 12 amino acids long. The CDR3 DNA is TGCAGTGCTAAGGGGGCAACTCTGGAGCAGTACTTC. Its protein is CSAKGATLEQYF.

CDR3: CASSLESLGGYTF. CDR3 nucleotides: TGTGCCAGCAGCTTAGAGTCACTGGGTGGCTACACCTTC. This chain uses TRBV7-9 with TRBJ1-2; D ambiguous. Germline CDR1 reads SEHNR; CDR2 reads FQNEAQ (reference sequence). V was cut by 1 base and J by 7 bases, with 10 bases left in between. This CDR3 is built from 13 residues.

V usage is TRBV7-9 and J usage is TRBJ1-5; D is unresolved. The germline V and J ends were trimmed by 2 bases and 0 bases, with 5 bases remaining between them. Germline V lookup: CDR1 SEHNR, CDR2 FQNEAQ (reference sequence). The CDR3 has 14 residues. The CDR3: CASSLLGSNQPQHF. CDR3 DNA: TGTGCCAGCAGCTTACTCGGTAGCAATCAGCCCCAGCATTTT.

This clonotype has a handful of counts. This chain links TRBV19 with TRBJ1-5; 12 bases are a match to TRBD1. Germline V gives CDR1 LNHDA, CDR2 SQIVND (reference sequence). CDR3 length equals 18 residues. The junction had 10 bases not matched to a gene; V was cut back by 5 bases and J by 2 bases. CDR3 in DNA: TGTGCCAGTAGTTTTCTGGGACAGGGGGCGCCGGGCAATCAGCCCCAGCATTTT. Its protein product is CASSFLGQGAPGNQPQHF. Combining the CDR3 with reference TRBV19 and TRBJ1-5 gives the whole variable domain DGGITQSPKYLFRKEGQNVTLSCEQNLNHDAMYWYRQDPGQGLRLIYYSQIVNDFQKGDIAEGYSVSREKKESFPLTVTSAQKNPTAFYLCASSFLGQGAPGNQPQHFGDGTRLSIL.

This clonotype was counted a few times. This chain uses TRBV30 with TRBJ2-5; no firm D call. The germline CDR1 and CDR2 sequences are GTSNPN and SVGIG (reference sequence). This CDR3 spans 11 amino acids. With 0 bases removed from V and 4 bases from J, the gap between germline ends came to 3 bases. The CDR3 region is CAWSVGETQYF. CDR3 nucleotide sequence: TGTGCCTGGAGTGTCGGAGAGACCCAGTACTTC. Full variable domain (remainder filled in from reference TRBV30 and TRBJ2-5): SQTIHQWPATLVQPVGSPLSLECTVEGTSNPNLYWYRQAAGRGLQLLFYSVGIGQISSEVPQNLSASRPQDRQFILSSKKLLLSDSGFYLCAWSVGETQYFGPGTRLLVL.

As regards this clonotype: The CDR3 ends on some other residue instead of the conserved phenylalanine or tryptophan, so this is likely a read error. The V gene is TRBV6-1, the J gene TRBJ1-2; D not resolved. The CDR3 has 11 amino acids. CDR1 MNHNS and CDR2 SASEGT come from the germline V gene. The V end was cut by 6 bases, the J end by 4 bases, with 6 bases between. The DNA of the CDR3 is TGTGCCAGCAGGCAGATCTATGGCTACACCCTC. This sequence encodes CASRQIYGYTL.

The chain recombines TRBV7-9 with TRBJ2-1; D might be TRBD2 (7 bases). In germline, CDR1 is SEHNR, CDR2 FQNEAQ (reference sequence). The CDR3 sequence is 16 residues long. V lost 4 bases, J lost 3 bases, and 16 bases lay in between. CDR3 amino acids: CASSSRGSGGYNEQFF. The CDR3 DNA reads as TGTGCCAGCAGCTCCAGGGGTTCGGGGGGCTACAATGAGCAGTTCTTC.

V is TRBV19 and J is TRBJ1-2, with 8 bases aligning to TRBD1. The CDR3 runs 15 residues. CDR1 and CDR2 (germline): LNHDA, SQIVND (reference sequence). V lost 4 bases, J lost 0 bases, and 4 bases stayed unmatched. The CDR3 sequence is CASSTQGAANYGYTF. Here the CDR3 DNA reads TGTGCCAGTAGTACGCAGGGGGCCGCTAACTATGGCTACACCTTC.

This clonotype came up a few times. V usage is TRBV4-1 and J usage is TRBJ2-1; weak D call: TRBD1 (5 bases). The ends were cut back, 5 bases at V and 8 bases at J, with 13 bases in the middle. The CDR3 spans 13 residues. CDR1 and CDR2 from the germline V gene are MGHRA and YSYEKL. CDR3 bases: TGCGCCAGCAGCAGTCCTAGGGGCTATGAGCAGTTCTTC. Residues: CASSSPRGYEQFF.

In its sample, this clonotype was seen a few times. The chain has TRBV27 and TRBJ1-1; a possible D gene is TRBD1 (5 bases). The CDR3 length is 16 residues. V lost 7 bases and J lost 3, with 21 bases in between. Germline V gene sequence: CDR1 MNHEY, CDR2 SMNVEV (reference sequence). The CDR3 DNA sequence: TGTGCCAGCACCCCCCGGCGGGGCTTAGTTTACACTGAAGCTTTCTTT. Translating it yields CASTPRRGLVYTEAFF.

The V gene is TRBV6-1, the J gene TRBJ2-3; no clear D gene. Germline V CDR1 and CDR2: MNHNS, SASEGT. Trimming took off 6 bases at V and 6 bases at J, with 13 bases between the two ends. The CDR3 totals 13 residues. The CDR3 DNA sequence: TGTGCCAGCAGCCCCCTTAGGCTGGATACGCAGTATTTT. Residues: CASSPLRLDTQYF.

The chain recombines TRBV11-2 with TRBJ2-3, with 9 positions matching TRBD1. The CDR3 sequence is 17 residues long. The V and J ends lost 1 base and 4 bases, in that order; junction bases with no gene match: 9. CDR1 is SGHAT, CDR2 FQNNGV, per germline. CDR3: CASSLGGVQGASDTQYF. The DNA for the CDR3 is TGTGCCAGCAGCTTAGGGGGCGTACAGGGGGCGTCAGATACGCAGTATTTT.

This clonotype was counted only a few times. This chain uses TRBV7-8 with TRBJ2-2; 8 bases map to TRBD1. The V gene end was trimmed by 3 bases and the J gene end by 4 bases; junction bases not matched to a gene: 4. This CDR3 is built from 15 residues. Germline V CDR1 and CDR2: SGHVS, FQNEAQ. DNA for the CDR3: TGTGCCAGCAGCTTGGACAGGGTGGGCACCGGGGAGCTGTTTTTT. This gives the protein CASSLDRVGTGELFF.

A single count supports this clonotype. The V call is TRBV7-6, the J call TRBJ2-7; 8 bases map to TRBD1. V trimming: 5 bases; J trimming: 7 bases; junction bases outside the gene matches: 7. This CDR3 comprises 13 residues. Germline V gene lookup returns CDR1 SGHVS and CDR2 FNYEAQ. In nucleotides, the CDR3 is TGTGCCAGCAGCCCGACAGGGGCGGGGGAGCAGTACTTC. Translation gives CASSPTGAGEQYF.